The 30 T cell receptor beta chains given below trace back to one sample, sequenced in a study of CD8+CD57+ T cells in acquired aplastic anemia. An expansion of CD8+CD57+ cells by flow cytometry had been shown in patients chosen for sequencing. Investigators profiled TCR beta VDJ and CDR3 from genomic DNA template. A single record per CDR3 protein comes from TCRdb applying MiXCR to the reads. The sample holds about 180,000 distinct CDR3 sequences, 40% to 55% seen once. The sample was sorted CD4+, CD8+, or CD8+CD57+ T cells (not recorded which) from PBMCs. These receptors were collected from a human donor with aplastic anemia.

V gene TRBV7-8 combines with J gene TRBJ1-1; 7 bases match TRBD1. J gave up 0 bases and V 0 bases, and 4 bases lay outside the gene matches. The CDR3 is 16 residues long. Germline V lookup: CDR1 SGHVS, CDR2 FQNEAQ. The CDR3 is CASSLARQGMNTEAFF. DNA for the CDR3: TGTGCCAGCAGCTTAGCCCGACAGGGAATGAACACTGAAGCTTTCTTT.

The table lists this clonotype with many counts. The J gene is TRBJ2-1, the V gene TRBV12-5; TRBD2 matches at 7 bases. The CDR3 totals 12 residues. Germline V gene lookup returns CDR1 LGHNT and CDR2 FRNRAP. V gave up 5 bases and J gave up 8 bases; unmatched junction bases: 3. The CDR3 reads CASGPGGYEQFF. In nucleotides, the CDR3 is TGTGCTAGTGGTCCCGGGGGGTATGAGCAGTTCTTC.

The chain links TRBV5-1 to TRBJ2-1; tentative D call: TRBD1 (6 bases). Per germline, CDR1 SGHRS and CDR2 YFSETQ. CDR3 length equals 13 residues. Trimming cost V 4 bases and J 5 bases, with 10 bases left between them. CDR3 sequence (DNA): TGCGCCAGCAGCCCGACAGGTAACAATGAGCAGTTCTTC. This gives the protein CASSPTGNNEQFF. The full variable domain, completed using reference TRBV5-1 and TRBJ2-1, is KAGVTQTPRYLIKTRGQQVTLSCSPISGHRSVSWYQQTPGQGLQFLFEYFSETQRNKGNFPGRFSGRQFSNSRSEMNVSTLELGDSALYLCASSPTGNNEQFFGPGTRLTVL.

Note on this clonotype: A much larger clone lies a single base off, so this may be a read error. This chain joins TRBV9 and TRBJ1-5, with D uncertain. Germline lookup yields CDR1 SGDLS and CDR2 YYNGEE. The CDR3 spans 13 residues. CDR3 protein: CASSSLSNPPQHF. The CDR3, as DNA: TGTGCCAGCAGTTCCCTCTCGAATCCGCCCCAGCATTTT.

The table lists this clonotype with a count of one. This sequence joins TRBV2 and TRBJ1-6, with D possibly being TRBD1 (6 bases). Trimming took off 7 bases at V and 7 bases at J, with 14 bases between the two ends. CDR3 length: 14 residues. The V gene's germline CDR1 is SNHLY and CDR2 FYNNEI. The CDR3 sequence: CASIVQGINSPLHF. The DNA for the CDR3 is TGTGCCAGCATTGTACAGGGAATCAATTCACCCCTCCACTTT.

This clonotype was recorded at least ten times. The genes are TRBV9 and TRBJ2-7; TRBD2 matches at 14 bases. The CDR3 loop spans 15 amino acids. V was pared by 4 bases and J by 3 bases, with 3 bases of the junction left unmatched. Germline loops: CDR1 SGDLS, CDR2 YYNGEE. The CDR3, as DNA: TGTGCCAGCAGCACAGGGACTAGCGGGAGCTACGAGCAGTACTTC. Protein product: CASSTGTSGSYEQYF.

The chain couples TRBV7-3 to TRBJ1-1; no reliable D call. The V and J ends lost 4 bases and 1 base respectively, with 4 bases between them. Germline V gene data show CDR1 as SGHTA and CDR2 as FQGTGA. The CDR3 length is 12 residues. CDR3 nucleotide sequence: TGTGCCAGCAGCTCCACGAACACTGAAGCTTTCTTT. Its translation is CASSSTNTEAFF.

The V call is TRBV12-3 or TRBV12-4, the J call TRBJ2-3; 7 bases are shared with TRBD2. The ends lost 0 bases at V and 3 bases at J; junction bases unmatched: 3. This CDR3 comprises 15 residues. The CDR3 here is CASSLACGGTDTQYF. The CDR3 region has the DNA TGTGCCAGCAGTTTAGCTTGCGGGGGAACAGATACGCAGTATTTT.

Remarks on this clonotype: The final CDR3 position lacks the conserved phenylalanine or tryptophan, pointing to a likely read error. This sequence joins TRBV29-1 and TRBJ2-1; D is unclear. The CDR3 has 13 residues. The V and J ends lost 5 bases and 8 bases respectively, with 16 bases between them. Germline V gives CDR1 SQVTM, CDR2 ANQGSEA. The CDR3 bases are TGCAGCGTTCCTCTTGAGGCCACGGATGAGCAGTTCCTC. Its translation is CSVPLEATDEQFL.

This clonotype has only a few counts. The chain carries TRBV24-1 and TRBJ2-5, with a possible D match to TRBD1 (5 bases). Trimming removed 3 bases at V and 4 bases at J, with 14 bases between. In germline, CDR1 is KGHDR, CDR2 SFDVKD. The CDR3 is 15 amino acids. This chain's CDR3 is CATSDVNQGVETQYF. CDR3 sequence (DNA): TGTGCCACCAGTGATGTGAATCAGGGTGTAGAGACCCAGTACTTC.

Of note for this clonotype: A junction boundary mismatches the germline segment, possibly from a read error. CDR3 sequence reads: CASSYRNTYEQYF. CDR3 sequence (DNA): TGTGCCAGCAGCTACCGGAATACCTACGAGCAATACTTC. This sequence joins TRBV7-9 and TRBJ2-7; D gene unclear. Germline V gene sequence: CDR1 SEHNR, CDR2 FQNEAQ (reference sequence). This CDR3 has 13 residues. The whole variable domain, filled in from reference TRBV7-9 and TRBJ2-7, reads DTGVSQNPRHKITKRGQNVTFRCDPISEHNRLYWYRQTLGQGPEFLTYFQNEAQLEKSRLLSDRFSAERPKGSFSTLEIQRTEQGDSAMYLCASSYRNTYEQYFGPGTRLTVT.

This clonotype was seen many times. The chain uses TRBV14 and TRBJ1-2, with 8 nucleotides matching TRBD1. V lost 3 bases to trimming and J lost 5 bases; unmatched junction nucleotides: 2. The CDR3 spans 13 residues. CDR1 is SGHDN and CDR2 is FVKESK in the germline V gene. The CDR3 spells CASSHRTGYGYTF. The CDR3 nucleotides are TGTGCCAGCAGCCACAGGACAGGGTATGGCTACACCTTC. Variable domain in full (rest from reference TRBV14 and TRBJ1-2): EAGVTQFPSHSVIEKGQTVTLRCDPISGHDNLYWYRRVMGKEIKFLLHFVKESKQDESGMPNNRFLAERTGGTYSTLKVQPAELEDSGVYFCASSHRTGYGYTFGSGTRLTVV.

This clonotype was detected a few times. Likely a read error: the CDR3 ends without its conserved phenylalanine or tryptophan. The chain couples TRBV4-3 to TRBJ2-3, with TRBD1 identical over 7 bases. Trimming took 7 bases from V and 1 from J; bases not matched to a gene: 2. CDR1 is LGHNA, CDR2 YSLEER, per germline. This CDR3 has 13 amino acids. DNA of the CDR3: TGCGCCAGCAAGGGGGCTGGCACAGATACGCAGTATTCT. Encoded protein: CASKGAGTDTQYS.

CDR3: CASSSQLPYEQYF. The CDR3 coding sequence is TGTGCCAGCAGCTCTCAGCTGCCCTACGAGCAGTACTTC. This sequence joins TRBV5-5 and TRBJ2-7, with unresolved D. Trimming cost V 3 bases and J 2 bases, with 9 bases left between them. The germline CDR1 and CDR2 sequences are SGHKS and YYEKEE (reference sequence). This CDR3 region has 13 residues.

In regard to this clonotype: Mismatch with germline at one junction end may stem from a read error. V gene TRBV7-9 combines with J gene TRBJ2-7, with D possibly being TRBD1 or TRBD2 (5 bases each). The CDR3 is made up of 12 amino acids. Germline V gives CDR1 SEHNR, CDR2 FQNEAQ (reference sequence). CDR3 region: CASTWGFHEQHF. The CDR3, as DNA: TGTGCCAGCACTTGGGGGTTCCATGAGCAGCACTTC.

About this clonotype itself: This likely comes from a read error, as the CDR3 has no conserved phenylalanine or tryptophan at its end. The J gene is TRBJ2-3, the V gene TRBV24-1; the D is unclear. There are 15 residues in the CDR3. CDR1 KGHDR and CDR2 SFDVKD come from the germline V gene. The V end was cut by 3 bases, the J end by 1 base, with 10 bases between. The CDR3 DNA sequence: TGTGCCACCAGTGATCTCGCCAGAGGCACAGATACGCAGTATCTT. Translating gives CATSDLARGTDTQYL.

This clonotype was detected ten times or more. This chain joins TRBV10-3 and TRBJ1-5; possible D gene TRBD1, 5 bases. V was pared by 2 bases and J by 1 base, with 6 bases between. The germline CDR1 and CDR2 sequences are ENHRY and SYGVKD. The CDR3 consists of 14 residues. CDR3 in amino acids: CAISERDSNQPQHF. In DNA form, the CDR3 reads TGTGCCATCAGTGAGCGGGACAGCAATCAGCCCCAGCATTTT.

In its sample, this clonotype was seen many times. No conserved phenylalanine or tryptophan ends this CDR3, so it is likely a read error. Because the CDR3's place on the DNA is in doubt, the DNA is left out and the CDR3 is given as listed by TCRdb. The chain recombines TRBV29-1 with TRBJ1-1; whether TRBD1, the table's D call, matches the DNA was not checked. Germline CDR1 is SQVTM and CDR2 is ANQGSEA. The CDR3 length is 14 residues, termini included. The CDR3 reads CSVVNLDRVGGPAY.

The genes are TRBV24-1 and TRBJ2-1; D may be TRBD2 (10 bases). The CDR3 has 17 amino acids. V dropped 8 bases and J dropped 8 bases, with 27 bases sitting between them. Germline values: CDR1 KGHDR, CDR2 SFDVKD. For the CDR3, the DNA is TGTGCCACCATGGGGACAGGGCCCGCTAGCGGGAGCGATGAGCAGTTCTTC. Translation: CATMGTGPASGSDEQFF.

V is TRBV7-8 and J is TRBJ2-7; tentative D call: TRBD1 (5 bases). With 5 bases removed from V and 0 bases from J, the gap between germline ends came to 20 bases. The CDR3 loop spans 17 amino acids. Germline CDR1 SGHVS, CDR2 FQNEAQ. CDR3 nucleotides: TGTGCCAGCAGCCCCACGCACTTGGGCAGGGCCTCCTACGAGCAGTACTTC. This codes for CASSPTHLGRASYEQYF. Variable domain in full (rest from reference TRBV7-8 and TRBJ2-7): GAGVSQSPRYKVAKRGQDVALRCDPISGHVSLFWYQQALGQGPEFLTYFQNEAQLDKSGLPSDRFFAERPEGSVSTLKIQRTQQEDSAVYLCASSPTHLGRASYEQYFGPGTRLTVT.

The rearrangement uses TRBV10-3 and TRBJ2-1; TRBD2 matches 11 bases. Germline assignment: CDR1 ENHRY and CDR2 SYGVKD. J was trimmed by 6 bases and V by 11 bases; bases with no gene match: 6. This CDR3 is built from 13 residues. The CDR3 bases are TGTGCCTCAGCCCTAGCGGGAGGCAATGAGCAGTTCTTC. Its protein is CASALAGGNEQFF.

This clonotype was seen a few times. The junction departs from germline at one end; a sequencing error may be responsible. CDR3 in amino acids: CANSYTADRDSYEQYF. DNA of the CDR3: TGTGCCAACAGTTACACAGCGGACAGGGATTCCTACGAGCAGTACTTC. V gene TRBV6-2 or TRBV6-3 combines with J gene TRBJ2-7; 8 nucleotides match TRBD1. This CDR3 is 16 amino acids long. Per the germline V gene, CDR1 is MNHEY and CDR2 is SVGEGT.

This chain joins TRBV4-3 and TRBJ1-2, with D perhaps TRBD1 (5 bases). The ends were cut back, 0 bases at V and 5 bases at J, with 16 bases in the middle. Germline-derived CDR1 and CDR2 are LGHNA and YSLEER. CDR3 length equals 16 residues. CDR3 in amino acids: CASSQEAIGGMYGYTF. In nucleotides, the CDR3 is TGCGCCAGCAGCCAAGAGGCGATTGGGGGGATGTATGGCTACACCTTC.

This chain joins TRBV7-2 and TRBJ2-5, with TRBD2 as a possible D gene (6 bases). This CDR3 has 14 residues. V lost 5 bases and J 3 bases, leaving 13 bases between the germline ends. The V gene's germline CDR1 is SGHTA and CDR2 FQGNSA. Here the CDR3 DNA reads TGTGCCAGCAGCCAAGCTGGAGGGGAAGAGACCCAGTACTTC. Protein sequence: CASSQAGGEETQYF.

This clonotype has more than one count but fewer than ten. J is TRBJ1-2 and V is TRBV20-1; 7 nucleotides line up with TRBD1. The V gene end was trimmed by 5 bases and the J gene end by 1 base; junction bases not matched to a gene: 4. The CDR3 is 13 amino acids. CDR1 is DFQATT and CDR2 is SNEGSKA in the germline V gene (reference sequence). The CDR3 region is CSARDSVNYGYTF. The CDR3 DNA reads as TGCAGTGCTCGGGACAGCGTTAACTATGGCTACACCTTC.

The J gene is TRBJ1-6, the V gene TRBV9, with a weak D call TRBD1 (5 bases). The CDR3 spans 15 residues. The V and J ends lost 3 bases and 10 bases respectively, with 17 bases between them. Germline CDR1 reads SGDLS; CDR2 reads YYNGEE. CDR3 protein: CASSGGDLTGSPLHF. The CDR3 nucleotides read TGTGCCAGCAGCGGAGGGGACCTAACTGGGTCACCCCTCCACTTT. Variable domain in full (rest from reference TRBV9 and TRBJ1-6): DSGVTQTPKHLITATGQRVTLRCSPRSGDLSVYWYQQSLDQGLQFLIQYYNGEERAKGNILERFSAQQFPDLHSELNLSSLELGDSALYFCASSGGDLTGSPLHFGNGTRLTVT.

This clonotype has at least ten counts. The V call is TRBV7-2, the J call TRBJ1-3, with D possibly TRBD1 on 5 matching bases. This CDR3 has 15 amino acids. From germline, CDR1 is SGHTA and CDR2 FQGNSA. The germline V and J ends were trimmed by 4 bases and 4 bases, with 14 bases remaining between them. CDR3: CASSSGLPAGNTIYF. CDR3 sequence (DNA): TGTGCCAGCAGCTCGGGACTGCCGGCGGGAAACACCATATATTTT.

The chain couples TRBV15 to TRBJ1-2, with D hard to call. Trimming cost V 4 bases and J 8 bases, with 11 bases left between them. CDR3 length: 12 residues. Germline CDR1 reads LNHNV; CDR2 reads YYDKDF (reference sequence). CDR3 bases: TGTGCCACCAGCACCTTACTAGACGGCTACACCTTC. Residues: CATSTLLDGYTF. Supplemented by reference TRBV15 and TRBJ1-2, the full variable domain reads DAMVIQNPRYQVTQFGKPVTLSCSQTLNHNVMYWYQQKSSQAPKLLFHYYDKDFNNEADTPDNFQSRRPNTSFCFLDIRSPGLGDTAMYLCATSTLLDGYTFGSGTRLTVV.

The genes are TRBV11-1 and TRBJ2-3; 13 positions agree with TRBD2. Germline assignment: CDR1 SGHAT and CDR2 FQDESV (reference sequence). V gave up 4 bases and J gave up 4 bases; unmatched junction bases: 5. CDR3 size: 16 residues. CDR3 residues: CASSSLAGGLADTQYF. The CDR3 region has the DNA TGTGCCAGCAGCTCACTAGCGGGAGGGTTGGCAGATACGCAGTATTTT. The full variable domain, with the rest looked up from reference TRBV11-1 and TRBJ2-3, is EAEVAQSPRYKITEKSQAVAFWCDPISGHATLYWYRQILGQGPELLVQFQDESVVDDSQLPKDRFSAERLKGVDSTLKIQPAELGDSAMYLCASSSLAGGLADTQYFGPGTRLTVL.

The V call is TRBV7-9, the J call TRBJ1-2, with D hard to call. V dropped 8 bases and J dropped 6 bases, with 10 bases sitting between them. CDR3 size: 11 residues. Per the germline V gene, CDR1 is SEHNR and CDR2 is FQNEAQ (reference sequence). CDR3 amino acids: CASALGNGYTF. Written as DNA, the CDR3 is TGTGCCAGCGCACTGGGTAATGGCTACACCTTC.